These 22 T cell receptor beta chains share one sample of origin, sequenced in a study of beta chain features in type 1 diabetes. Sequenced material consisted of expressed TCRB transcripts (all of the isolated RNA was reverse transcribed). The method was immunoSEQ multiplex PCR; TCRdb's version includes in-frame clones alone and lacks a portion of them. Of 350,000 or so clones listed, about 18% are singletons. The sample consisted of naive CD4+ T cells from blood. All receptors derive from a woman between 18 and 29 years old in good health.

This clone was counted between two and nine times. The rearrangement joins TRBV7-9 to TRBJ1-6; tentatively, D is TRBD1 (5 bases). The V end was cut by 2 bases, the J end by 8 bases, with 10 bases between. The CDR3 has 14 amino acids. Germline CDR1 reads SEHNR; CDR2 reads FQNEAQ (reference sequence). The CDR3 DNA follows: TGTGCCAGCAGCTTACAGGGTACCCATTCACCCCTCCACTTT. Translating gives CASSLQGTHSPLHF.

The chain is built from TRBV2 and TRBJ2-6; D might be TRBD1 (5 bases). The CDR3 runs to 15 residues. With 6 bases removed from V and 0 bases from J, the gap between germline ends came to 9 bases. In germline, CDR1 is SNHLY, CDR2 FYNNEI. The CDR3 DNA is TGTGCCAGCAGCGGAGACAGCTCTGGGGCCAACGTCCTGACTTTC. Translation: CASSGDSSGANVLTF. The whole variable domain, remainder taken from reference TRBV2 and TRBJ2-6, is EPEVTQTPSHQVTQMGQEVILRCVPISNHLYFYWYRQILGQKVEFLVSFYNNEISEKSEIFDDQFSVERPDGSNFTLKIRSTKLEDSAMYFCASSGDSSGANVLTFGAGSRLTVL.

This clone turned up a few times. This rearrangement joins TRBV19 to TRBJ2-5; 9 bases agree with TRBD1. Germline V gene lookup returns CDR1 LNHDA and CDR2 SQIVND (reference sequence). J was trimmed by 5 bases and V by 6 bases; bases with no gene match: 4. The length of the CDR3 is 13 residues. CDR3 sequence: CASSWTGVETQYF. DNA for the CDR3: TGTGCCAGTAGCTGGACAGGGGTCGAGACCCAGTACTTC.

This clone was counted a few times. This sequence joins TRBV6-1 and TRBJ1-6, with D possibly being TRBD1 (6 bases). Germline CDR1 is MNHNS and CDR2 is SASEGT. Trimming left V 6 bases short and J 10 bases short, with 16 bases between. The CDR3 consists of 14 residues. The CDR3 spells CASRTQGSESPLHF. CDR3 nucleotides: TGTGCCAGCAGGACTCAGGGGAGTGAATCACCCCTCCACTTT.

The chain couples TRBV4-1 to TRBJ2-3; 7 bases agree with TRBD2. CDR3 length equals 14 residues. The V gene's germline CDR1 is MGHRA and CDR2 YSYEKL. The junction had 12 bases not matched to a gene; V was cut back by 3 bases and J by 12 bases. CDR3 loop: CASSQLPGLLNQYF. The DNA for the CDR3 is TGCGCCAGCAGCCAGCTCCCGGGACTACTAAACCAGTATTTT.

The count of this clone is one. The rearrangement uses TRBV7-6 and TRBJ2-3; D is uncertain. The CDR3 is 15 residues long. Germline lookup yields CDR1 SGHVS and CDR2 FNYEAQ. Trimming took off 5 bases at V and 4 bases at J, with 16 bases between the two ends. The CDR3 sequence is CASSPRPSQADTQYF. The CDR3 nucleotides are TGTGCCAGCAGCCCACGACCTAGTCAAGCAGATACGCAGTATTTT. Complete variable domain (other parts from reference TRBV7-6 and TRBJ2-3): GAGVSQSPRYKVTKRGQDVALRCDPISGHVSLYWYRQALGQGPEFLTYFNYEAQQDKSGLPNDRFSAERPEGSISTLTIQRTEQRDSAMYRCASSPRPSQADTQYFGPGTRLTVL.

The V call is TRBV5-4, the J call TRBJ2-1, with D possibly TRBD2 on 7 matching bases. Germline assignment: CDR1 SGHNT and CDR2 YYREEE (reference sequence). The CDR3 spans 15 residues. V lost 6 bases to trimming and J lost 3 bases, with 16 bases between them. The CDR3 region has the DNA TGTGCCAGCACCCCGTCGGGGGGCTTCTACAATGAGCAGTTCTTC. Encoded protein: CASTPSGGFYNEQFF.

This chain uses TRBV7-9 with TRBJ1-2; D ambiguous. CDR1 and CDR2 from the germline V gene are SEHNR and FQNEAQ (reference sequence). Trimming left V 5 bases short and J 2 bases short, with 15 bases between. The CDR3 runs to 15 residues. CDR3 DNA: TGTGCCAGCAGCCCCCGGGGAGGGATGAACTATGGCTACACCTTC. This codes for CASSPRGGMNYGYTF.

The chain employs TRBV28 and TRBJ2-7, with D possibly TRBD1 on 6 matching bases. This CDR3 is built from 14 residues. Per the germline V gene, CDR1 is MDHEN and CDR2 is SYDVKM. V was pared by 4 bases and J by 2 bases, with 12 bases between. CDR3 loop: CASSYSGTTYEQYF. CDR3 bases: TGTGCCAGCAGTTATTCCGGGACAACCTACGAGCAGTACTTC.

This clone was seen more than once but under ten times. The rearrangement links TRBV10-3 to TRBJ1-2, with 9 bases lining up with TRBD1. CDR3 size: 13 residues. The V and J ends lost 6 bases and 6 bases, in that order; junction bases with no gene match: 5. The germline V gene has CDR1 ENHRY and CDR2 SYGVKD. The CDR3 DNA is TGTGCCATCAGCTCGGGACAGGGAGATGGCTACACCTTC. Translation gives CAISSGQGDGYTF.

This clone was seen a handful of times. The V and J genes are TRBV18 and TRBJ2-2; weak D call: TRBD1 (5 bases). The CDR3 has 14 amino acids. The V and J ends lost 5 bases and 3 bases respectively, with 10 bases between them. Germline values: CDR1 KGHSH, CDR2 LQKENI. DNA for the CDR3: TGTGCCAGCTCAACATCCAGGGACACCGGGGAGCTGTTTTTT. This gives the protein CASSTSRDTGELFF.

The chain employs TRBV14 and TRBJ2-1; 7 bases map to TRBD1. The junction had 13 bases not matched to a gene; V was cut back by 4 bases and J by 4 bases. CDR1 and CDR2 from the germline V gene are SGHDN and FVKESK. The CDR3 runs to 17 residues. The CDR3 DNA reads TGTGCCAGCAGCCCAATAGACTGGGACAGCCCTTACAATGAGCAGTTCTTC. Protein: CASSPIDWDSPYNEQFF.

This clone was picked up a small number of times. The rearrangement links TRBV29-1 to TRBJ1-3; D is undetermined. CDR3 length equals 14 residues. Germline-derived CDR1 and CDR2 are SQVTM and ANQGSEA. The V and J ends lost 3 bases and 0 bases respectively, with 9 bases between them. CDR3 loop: CSVEFMSSGNTIYF. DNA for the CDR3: TGCAGCGTTGAGTTCATGAGCTCTGGAAACACCATATATTTT.

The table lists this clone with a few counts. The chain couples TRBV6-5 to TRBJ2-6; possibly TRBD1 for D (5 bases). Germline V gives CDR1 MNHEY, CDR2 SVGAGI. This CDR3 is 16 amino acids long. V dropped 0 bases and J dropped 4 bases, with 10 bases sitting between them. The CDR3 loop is CASSYSAGLGANVLTF. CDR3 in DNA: TGTGCCAGCAGTTACTCGGCAGGGCTAGGGGCCAACGTCCTGACTTTC.

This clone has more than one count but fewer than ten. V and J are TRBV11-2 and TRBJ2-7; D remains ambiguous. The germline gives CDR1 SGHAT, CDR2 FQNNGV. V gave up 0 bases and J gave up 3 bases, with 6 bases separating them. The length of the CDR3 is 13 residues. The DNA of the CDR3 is TGTGCCAGCAGCTTAGATAGACTCTACGAGCAGTACTTC. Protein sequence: CASSLDRLYEQYF. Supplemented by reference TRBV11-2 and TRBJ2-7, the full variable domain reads EAGVAQSPRYKIIEKRQSVAFWCNPISGHATLYWYQQILGQGPKLLIQFQNNGVVDDSQLPKDRFSAERLKGVDSTLKIQPAKLEDSAVYLCASSLDRLYEQYFGPGTRLTVT.

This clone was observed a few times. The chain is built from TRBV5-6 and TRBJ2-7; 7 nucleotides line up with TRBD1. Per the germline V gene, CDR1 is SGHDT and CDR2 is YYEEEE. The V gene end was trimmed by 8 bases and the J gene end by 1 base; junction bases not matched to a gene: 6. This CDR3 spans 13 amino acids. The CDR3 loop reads CARGRQGSYEQYF. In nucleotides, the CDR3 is TGTGCCAGGGGGAGACAGGGATCCTACGAGCAGTACTTC.

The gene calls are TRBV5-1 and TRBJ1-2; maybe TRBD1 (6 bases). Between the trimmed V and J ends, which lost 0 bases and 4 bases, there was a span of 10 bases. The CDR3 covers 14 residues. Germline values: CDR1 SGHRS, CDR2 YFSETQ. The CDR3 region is CASSLDGGSYGYTF. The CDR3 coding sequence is TGCGCCAGCAGCTTGGATGGGGGCAGCTATGGCTACACCTTC.

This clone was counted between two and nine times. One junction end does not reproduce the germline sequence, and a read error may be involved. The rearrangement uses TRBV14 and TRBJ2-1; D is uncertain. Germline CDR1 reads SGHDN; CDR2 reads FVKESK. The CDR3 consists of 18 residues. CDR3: CASSQGGGYQSSYNEQFF. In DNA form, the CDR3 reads TGTGCCAGCAGTCAAGGCGGTGGTTACCAAAGCTCCTACAATGAGCAGTTCTTC.

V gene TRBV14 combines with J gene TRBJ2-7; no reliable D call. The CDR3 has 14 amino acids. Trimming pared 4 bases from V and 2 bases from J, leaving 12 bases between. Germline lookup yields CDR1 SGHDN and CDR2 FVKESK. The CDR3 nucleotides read TGTGCCAGCAGCCGCCCGTTACTGCCCTACGAGCAGTACTTC. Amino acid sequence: CASSRPLLPYEQYF.

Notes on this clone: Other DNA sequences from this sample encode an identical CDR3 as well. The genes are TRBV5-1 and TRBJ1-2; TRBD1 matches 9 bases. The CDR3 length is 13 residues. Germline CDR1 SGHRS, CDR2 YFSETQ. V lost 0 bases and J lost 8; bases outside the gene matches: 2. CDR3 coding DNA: TGCGCCAGCAGCTTGGGACAGGGGGACGGCTACACCTTC. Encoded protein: CASSLGQGDGYTF.

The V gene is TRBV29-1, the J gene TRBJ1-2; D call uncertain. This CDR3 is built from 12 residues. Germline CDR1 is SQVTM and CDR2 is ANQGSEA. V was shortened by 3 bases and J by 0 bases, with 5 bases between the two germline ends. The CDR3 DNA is TGCAGCGTTGAGCAGGCTAACTATGGCTACACCTTC. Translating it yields CSVEQANYGYTF.

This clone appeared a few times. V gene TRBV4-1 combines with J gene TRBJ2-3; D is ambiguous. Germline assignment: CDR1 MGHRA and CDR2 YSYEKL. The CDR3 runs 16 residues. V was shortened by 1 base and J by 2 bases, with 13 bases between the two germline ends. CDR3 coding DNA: TGCGCCAGCAGCCAAGTAGCATTGGTGAACACAGATACGCAGTATTTT. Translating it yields CASSQVALVNTDTQYF.